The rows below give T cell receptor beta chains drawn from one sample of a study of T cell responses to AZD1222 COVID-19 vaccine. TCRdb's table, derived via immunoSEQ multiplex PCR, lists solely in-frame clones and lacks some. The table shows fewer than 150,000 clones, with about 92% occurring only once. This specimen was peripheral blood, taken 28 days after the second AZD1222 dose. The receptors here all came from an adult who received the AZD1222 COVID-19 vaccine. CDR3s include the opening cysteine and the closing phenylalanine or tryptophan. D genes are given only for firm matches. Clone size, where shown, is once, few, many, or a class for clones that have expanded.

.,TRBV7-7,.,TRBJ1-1,CASSCRDPIWGTEAFF,TGTGCTAGCAGCTGCCGGGATCCGATTTGGGGCACTGAAGCTTTCTTT
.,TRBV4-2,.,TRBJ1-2,CASSQSNYGYTF,TGTGCCAGCAGCCAGAGTAACTATGGCTACACCTTC
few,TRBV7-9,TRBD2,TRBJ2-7,CASSLSGRAPYEQYF,TGTGCCAGCAGCCTTAGCGGGAGGGCCCCCTACGAGCAGTACTTC
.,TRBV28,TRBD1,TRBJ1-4,CASRQGAFDEKLFF,TGTGCCAGCCGACAGGGGGCTTTTGATGAAAAACTGTTTTTT
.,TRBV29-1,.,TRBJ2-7,CSVAAVASYEQYF,TGCAGCGTTGCTGCAGTAGCCTCCTACGAGCAGTACTTC
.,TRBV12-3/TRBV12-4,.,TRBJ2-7,CASSLTSYEQYF,TGTGCCAGCAGTTTAACCTCCTACGAGCAGTACTTC
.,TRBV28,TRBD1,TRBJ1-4,CASGRQGTNEKLFF,TGTGCCAGCGGCAGACAGGGAACGAATGAAAAACTGTTTTTT
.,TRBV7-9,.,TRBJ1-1,CAIGRRNTEAFF,TGTGCCATAGGACGCCGGAACACTGAAGCTTTCTTT
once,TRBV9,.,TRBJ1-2,CASSVEGGRGYTF,TGTGCCAGCAGCGTAGAGGGGGGACGTGGCTACACCTTC
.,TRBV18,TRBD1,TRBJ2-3,CASSHRDRGTDTQYF,TGTGCCAGCTCACATCGGGACAGGGGGACAGATACGCAGTATTTT
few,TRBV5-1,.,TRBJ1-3,CASSPGPGNTIYF,TGCGCCAGCAGCCCGGGACCTGGAAACACCATATATTTT
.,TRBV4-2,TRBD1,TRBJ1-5,CASSQFTGTGAQPQHF,TGTGCCAGCAGCCAATTTACTGGGACAGGGGCTCAGCCCCAGCATTTT
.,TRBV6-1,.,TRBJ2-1,CASSDLGIIRNDEQFF,TGTGCCAGCAGTGATCTAGGGATTATTCGTAACGATGAGCAGTTCTTC
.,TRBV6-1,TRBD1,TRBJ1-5,CASSDGWGQGALGPQHF,TGTGCCAGCAGTGATGGATGGGGACAGGGGGCCTTAGGTCCCCAGCATTTT
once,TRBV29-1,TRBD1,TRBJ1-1,CSVRQGITEAFF,TGCAGCGTTCGACAGGGAATCACTGAAGCTTTCTTT
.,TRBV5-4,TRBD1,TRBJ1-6,CASSLDGTGGPPLHF,TGTGCCAGCAGCTTGGATGGGACAGGGGGACCACCCCTCCACTTT
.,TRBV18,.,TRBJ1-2,CASSPIPRDLRGYGYTF,TGTGCCAGCTCACCAATCCCGAGGGACCTCCGGGGCTATGGCTACACCTTC
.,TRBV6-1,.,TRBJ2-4,CASSEARQGLAKNIQYF,TGTGCCAGCAGTGAAGCGCGTCAGGGTCTAGCCAAAAACATTCAGTACTTC
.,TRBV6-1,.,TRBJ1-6,CASSVVSAGYNSPLHF,TGTGCCAGCAGTGTCGTGTCAGCAGGTTATAATTCACCCCTCCACTTT
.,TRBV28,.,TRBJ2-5,CASNDGGSLKTQYF,TGTGCCAGCAACGATGGGGGGAGTTTAAAGACCCAGTACTTC
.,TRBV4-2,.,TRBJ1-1,CASSPDTEAFF,TGTGCCAGCAGCCCAGACACTGAAGCTTTCTTT
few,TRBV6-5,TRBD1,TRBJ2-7,CASSYFRDRRVEQYF,TGTGCCAGCAGTTACTTCCGGGACAGGAGGGTCGAGCAGTACTTC
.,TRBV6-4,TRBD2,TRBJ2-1,CASSVSGGYNEQFF,TGTGCCAGCAGTGTGAGCGGGGGCTACAATGAGCAGTTCTTC
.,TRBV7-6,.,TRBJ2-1,CASSLVVGARYNEQFF,TGTGCCAGCAGCTTAGTGGTCGGGGCTCGTTACAATGAGCAGTTCTTC
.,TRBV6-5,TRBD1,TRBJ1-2,CASSYSTGGARGYTF,TGTGCCAGCAGTTACTCGACAGGGGGCGCGCGGGGCTACACCTTC
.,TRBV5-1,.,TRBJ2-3,CASAEDAGWDTQYF,TGCGCCAGCGCGGAGGATGCAGGGTGGGATACGCAGTATTTT
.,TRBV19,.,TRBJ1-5,CASSSQPTSSGWVNSNQPQHF,TGTGCCAGTAGTTCCCAACCAACCTCGTCAGGGTGGGTTAATAGCAATCAGCCCCAGCATTTT
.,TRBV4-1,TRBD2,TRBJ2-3,CASSPYSIAGGTDTQYF,TGCGCCAGCAGCCCTTATTCCATTGCGGGGGGCACAGATACGCAGTATTTT
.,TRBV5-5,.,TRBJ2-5,CARSGTPAGTQYF,TGTGCCAGGAGCGGGACACCAGCAGGGACCCAGTACTTC
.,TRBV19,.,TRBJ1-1,CASSRIDRKQVEAFF,TGTGCCAGTAGTAGAATAGACAGAAAGCAAGTTGAAGCTTTCTTT